Following are 6 T cell receptor beta chains from one sample sequenced in a study of cytomegalovirus exposure and HLA in healthy donors. Vbeta (60) and Jbeta (13) primers were used in the PCR. Using immunoSEQ multiplex PCR, the repertoire was profiled, and TCRdb retains in-frame clones only, with some absent. This listing includes approximately 130,000 clones. The source material was PBMCs. The receptors shown here come from an older woman in good health and CMV-seronegative.

The rearrangement links TRBV7-9 to TRBJ1-6; 8 nucleotides line up with TRBD1. Germline-derived CDR1 and CDR2 are SEHNR and FQNEAQ (reference sequence). The CDR3 has 15 residues. Losses at the gene ends were 5 bases for V and 10 bases for J; bases not matched to a gene: 10. CDR3 loop: CASSDGQGIESPLHF. For the CDR3, the DNA is TGTGCCAGCAGCGACGGACAGGGCATTGAGTCACCCCTCCACTTT.

This sequence joins TRBV29-1 and TRBJ2-7; 9 nucleotides agree with TRBD1. The germline gives CDR1 SQVTM, CDR2 ANQGSEA. CDR3 length: 14 residues. The J segment lost 2 bases and the V segment lost 6 bases, leaving 8 bases of the junction unmatched. The CDR3 bases are TGCAGCGTCAAGCCCGGGACAGGGCCCTACGAGCAGTACTTC. This gives the protein CSVKPGTGPYEQYF.

The chain links TRBV12-5 to TRBJ2-5, with D unresolved. Germline CDR1 reads LGHNT; CDR2 reads FRNRAP. This CDR3 comprises 13 residues. V lost 5 bases and J lost 5, with 12 bases in between. The CDR3 here is CASGTGRWETQYF. CDR3 DNA sequence: TGTGCTAGTGGTACCGGTCGGTGGGAGACCCAGTACTTC. Complete variable domain (other parts from reference TRBV12-5 and TRBJ2-5): DARVTQTPRHKVTEMGQEVTMRCQPILGHNTVFWYRQTMMQGLELLAYFRNRAPLDDSGMPKDRFSAEMPDATLATLKIQPSEPRDSAVYFCASGTGRWETQYFGPGTRLLVL.

The chain couples TRBV2 to TRBJ2-7; TRBD2 aligns across 7 bases. The CDR3 is 15 residues long. Per the germline V gene, CDR1 is SNHLY and CDR2 is FYNNEI. J lost 0 bases, V lost 3 bases, and 5 bases had no gene match. The CDR3 bases are TGTGCCAGCAGTGAGGAGCGGGGCGGCTCCTACGAGCAGTACTTC. Protein: CASSEERGGSYEQYF.

As DNA, the CDR3 is TGCGCCAGCAGCTTAAGACTAGCGGGACCCTACGAGCAGTACTTC. Its protein product is CASSLRLAGPYEQYF. The chain employs TRBV5-1 and TRBJ2-7; TRBD2 agrees at 11 bases. V shed 2 bases and J 2 bases; nucleotides not matched to a gene: 3. Germline loops: CDR1 SGHRS, CDR2 YFSETQ. CDR3 length equals 15 residues.

The CDR3 DNA sequence: TGTGCCAGTAGTATAACCGACAGGGAAGCTTTCTTT. It specifies CASSITDREAFF. This chain joins TRBV19 and TRBJ1-1, with a weak D call TRBD1 (6 bases). Germline CDR1 and CDR2: LNHDA and SQIVND (reference sequence). The CDR3 runs 12 residues. Trimming left V 2 bases short and J 8 bases short, with 9 bases between.